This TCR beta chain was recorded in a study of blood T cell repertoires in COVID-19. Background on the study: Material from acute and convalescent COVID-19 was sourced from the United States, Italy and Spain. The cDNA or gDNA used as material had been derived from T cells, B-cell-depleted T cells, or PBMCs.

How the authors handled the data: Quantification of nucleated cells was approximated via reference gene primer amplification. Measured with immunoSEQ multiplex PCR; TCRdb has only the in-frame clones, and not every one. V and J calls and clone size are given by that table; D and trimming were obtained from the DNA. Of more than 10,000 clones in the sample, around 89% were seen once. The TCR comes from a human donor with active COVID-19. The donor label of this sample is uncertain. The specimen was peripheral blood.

In nucleotides, the CDR3 is TGTGCCAGCAGCCAACCCGCGGACATCATTAATGAAAAACTGTTTTTT. The encoded protein is CASSQPADIINEKLFF. J is TRBJ1-4 and V is TRBV4-2; a weak D match, TRBD1 (5 bases). Between the trimmed V and J ends, which lost 2 bases and 4 bases, there was a span of 14 bases. From germline, CDR1 is LGHNA and CDR2 YNFKEQ. The CDR3 runs to 16 residues.